This passage covers 20 T cell receptor beta chains from one sample sequenced in a study of T cells in Graves' hyperthyroidism and ophthalmopathy. TCR beta CDR3 region amplification was performed from RNA transcripts. TCR CDR3 underwent first-round RT-PCR with the HTBI primer set. TCRdb passed the multiplex PCR reads through MiXCR, listing each CDR3 protein once. The data show 370,000 or so distinct CDR3 sequences, approximately 25% seen once. Sequenced input: blood. These receptors originate from a man between 50 and 59 years old with Graves' hyperthyroidism.

This clonotype has only one observation. This rearrangement joins TRBV20-1 to TRBJ2-5; 12 nucleotides match TRBD1. Germline CDR1 and CDR2: DFQATT and SNEGSKA (reference sequence). V was clipped by 6 bases and J by 2 bases; unmatched bases: 10. The CDR3 runs 16 residues. Written as DNA, the CDR3 is TGCAGTGCGAGCAAAGGGACAGGGGGCCTTCAAGAGACCCAGTACTTC. This encodes CSASKGTGGLQETQYF.

This clonotype was seen ten or more times. The chain couples TRBV11-2 to TRBJ2-5; the match to TRBD2 covers 8 bases. The CDR3 consists of 15 residues. V trimming: 6 bases; J trimming: 2 bases; junction bases outside the gene matches: 8. Per germline, CDR1 SGHAT and CDR2 FQNNGV. DNA of the CDR3: TGTGCCAGCAGACCTACAGCGGGAGAGCAAGAGACCCAGTACTTC. Protein sequence: CASRPTAGEQETQYF.

The chain has TRBV2 and TRBJ2-2, with D hard to call. The ends were cut back, 7 bases at V and 4 bases at J, with 13 bases in the middle. This CDR3 spans 14 amino acids. Germline CDR1 is SNHLY and CDR2 is FYNNEI. The CDR3, as DNA: TGTGCCAGCATCCCCCGACTGGTCACCGGGGAGCTGTTTTTT. Encoded protein: CASIPRLVTGELFF.

Concerning this clonotype itself: A much more abundant neighbour one base away suggests this may be a read error. The J gene is TRBJ2-1, the V gene TRBV12-3 or TRBV12-4, with a possible D match to TRBD2 (6 bases). Trimming left V 5 bases short and J 8 bases short, with 22 bases between. The CDR3 is 16 residues long. As DNA, the CDR3 is TGTGCCAGCAGTCCGGAGTGGGCTGGGGACTTGTATGAGCAGTTCTTC. It translates to CASSPEWAGDLYEQFF.

The rearrangement uses TRBV29-1 and TRBJ2-2, with D possibly TRBD2 on 8 matching bases. Germline-derived CDR1 and CDR2 are SQVTM and ANQGSEA. The CDR3 runs 15 residues. The ends were cut back, 7 bases at V and 4 bases at J, with 19 bases in the middle. The CDR3 reads CSASGGGVGTGELFF. The CDR3 DNA reads TGCAGCGCCTCGGGAGGGGGCGTCGGCACCGGGGAGCTGTTTTTT.

This clonotype was recorded at least ten times. This chain links TRBV7-9 with TRBJ2-7, with D uncertain. Trimming stripped 3 bases from V and 2 bases from J, with 5 bases between. The CDR3 totals 12 residues. Looked up from germline, CDR1 is SEHNR and CDR2 is FQNEAQ (reference sequence). In DNA form, the CDR3 reads TGTGCCAGCAGCTTCGAACCCTACGAGCAGTACTTC. The encoded protein is CASSFEPYEQYF. Full variable domain (outside the CDR3, taken from reference TRBV7-9 and TRBJ2-7): DTGVSQNPRHKITKRGQNVTFRCDPISEHNRLYWYRQTLGQGPEFLTYFQNEAQLEKSRLLSDRFSAERPKGSFSTLEIQRTEQGDSAMYLCASSFEPYEQYFGPGTRLTVT.

This clonotype came up a few times. The V and J genes are TRBV3-1 and TRBJ2-5, with D perhaps assigned TRBD1 or TRBD2 (5 bases each). The CDR3 runs 15 residues. The germline V and J ends were trimmed by 1 base and 4 bases, with 13 bases remaining between them. From germline, CDR1 is LGHDT and CDR2 YNNKEL (reference sequence). The CDR3 DNA sequence: TGTGCCAGCAGCCAAGTGGGGCAGGGACGAGAGACCCAGTACTTC. As protein: CASSQVGQGRETQYF.

This clonotype was counted between two and nine times. One junction end disagrees with the germline gene, perhaps due to a read error. V and J are TRBV28 and TRBJ2-5, with TRBD2 matching over 14 bases. Germline lookup yields CDR1 MDHEN and CDR2 SYDVKM. The CDR3 loop spans 17 amino acids. This CDR3 reads CASSLYRLAGGPETQCF. CDR3 bases: TGTGCCAGCAGTTTATATCGACTAGCGGGAGGGCCGGAGACCCAGTGCTTC.

This clonotype was counted ten times or more. V gene TRBV7-8 combines with J gene TRBJ2-7; D might be TRBD2 (7 bases). Germline loops: CDR1 SGHVS, CDR2 FQNEAQ. The germline V and J ends were trimmed by 5 bases and 4 bases, with 12 bases remaining between them. The CDR3 sequence is 13 residues long. The CDR3 reads CASSPRGGYEQYF. CDR3 sequence (DNA): TGTGCCAGCAGCCCTAGGGGGGGGTACGAGCAGTACTTC.

Notes on this clonotype: A read error may be the cause here, since a much bigger clone is one base away. This chain links TRBV7-2 with TRBJ2-1; a possible D gene is TRBD2 (5 bases). This CDR3 is built from 13 residues. Germline values: CDR1 SGHTA, CDR2 FQGNSA. V shed 4 bases and J shed 8 bases, with 12 bases lying between them. The CDR3 is CASSWTGGYEQFF. As DNA, the CDR3 is TGTGCCAGCAGCTGGACCGGCGGGTATGAGCAGTTCTTC.

At least ten counts were recorded for this clonotype. The chain recombines TRBV12-3 or TRBV12-4 with TRBJ2-3, with 11 bases aligning to TRBD1. This CDR3 contains 17 residues. With 5 bases clipped from V and 2 bases from J, the junction kept 9 bases outside the gene matches. The chain's CDR3 is CASSPPLGQGDTDTQYF. The CDR3 region has the DNA TGTGCCAGCAGTCCCCCTTTGGGACAGGGGGACACAGATACGCAGTATTTT.

The gene calls are TRBV6-1 and TRBJ1-1; D perhaps matches TRBD1 (5 bases). V gave up 2 bases and J gave up 5 bases, with 9 bases separating them. CDR1 is MNHNS, CDR2 SASEGT, per germline. This CDR3 spans 13 amino acids. CDR3 nucleotide sequence: TGTGCCAGCAGTGAACGCCGGGGGACTGAAGCTTTCTTT. It is translated as CASSERRGTEAFF.

The chain couples TRBV7-2 to TRBJ2-2, with D unresolved. This CDR3 region has 16 residues. The V end lost 1 base, the J end lost 2 bases, and 11 bases lay between the germline ends. Germline V lookup: CDR1 SGHTA, CDR2 FQGNSA. CDR3 sequence reads: CASSLVSNYNTGELFF. CDR3 nucleotide sequence: TGTGCCAGCAGCTTAGTTTCGAACTATAACACCGGGGAGCTGTTTTTT.

This clonotype turned up a few times. The chain combines TRBV3-1 with TRBJ2-6; D uncertain. CDR1 is LGHDT and CDR2 is YNNKEL in the germline V gene (reference sequence). Trimming removed 1 base at V and 0 bases at J, with 10 bases between. This CDR3 spans 17 amino acids. The CDR3 region is CASSQGPGISGANVLTF. CDR3 coding DNA: TGTGCCAGCAGCCAAGGGCCAGGCATCTCTGGGGCCAACGTCCTGACTTTC.

The CDR3 DNA is TGTGCCAGCAGTACCGGGAGTACCTACGAGCAGTACTTC. Its translation: CASSTGSTYEQYF. V is TRBV6-1 and J is TRBJ2-7; D is possibly TRBD2 (6 bases). Germline CDR1 is MNHNS and CDR2 is SASEGT. The V end was cut by 5 bases, the J end by 2 bases, with 10 bases between. The CDR3 consists of 13 residues.

This clonotype occurred a few times. The chain links TRBV29-1 to TRBJ2-7; TRBD2 matches at 14 bases. CDR3 size: 14 residues. Trimming removed 7 bases from V and 5 bases from J; junction bases left unmatched: 7. CDR1 and CDR2 (germline): SQVTM, ANQGSEA. CDR3 sequence reads: CSAMGGLAGDEQYF. The CDR3 DNA is TGCAGCGCCATGGGGGGACTAGCGGGAGACGAGCAGTACTTC.

This clonotype was seen a few times. The chain carries TRBV7-9 and TRBJ2-1; 9 bases match TRBD1. With V trimmed by 5 bases and J by 3 bases, 5 bases remained unmatched. The germline gives CDR1 SEHNR, CDR2 FQNEAQ (reference sequence). The CDR3 sequence is 15 residues long. The CDR3 loop reads CASSLTGGFYNEQFF. CDR3 coding DNA: TGTGCCAGCAGCCTTACAGGGGGCTTCTACAATGAGCAGTTCTTC. Full variable domain (rest looked up from reference TRBV7-9 and TRBJ2-1): DTGVSQNPRHKITKRGQNVTFRCDPISEHNRLYWYRQTLGQGPEFLTYFQNEAQLEKSRLLSDRFSAERPKGSFSTLEIQRTEQGDSAMYLCASSLTGGFYNEQFFGPGTRLTVL.

J is TRBJ1-4 and V is TRBV7-9; D is possibly TRBD1 (5 bases). CDR3 length equals 15 residues. CDR1 is SEHNR, CDR2 FQNEAQ, per germline (reference sequence). V was cut by 5 bases and J by 0 bases, with 10 bases left in between. The CDR3 DNA is TGTGCCAGCAGCCTTCCGGGACCAACTAATGAAAAACTGTTTTTT. Translation gives CASSLPGPTNEKLFF.

This clonotype was seen at least ten times. The chain joins TRBV11-2 to TRBJ2-5; 11 bases match TRBD1. Trimming removed 3 bases from V and 4 bases from J; junction bases left unmatched: 4. This CDR3 region has 15 residues. The germline CDR1 and CDR2 sequences are SGHAT and FQNNGV. This CDR3 reads CASSFGQGARETQYF. CDR3 sequence (DNA): TGTGCCAGCAGCTTTGGACAGGGGGCGCGAGAGACCCAGTACTTC.

This clonotype was found a few times. This sequence joins TRBV28 and TRBJ2-7, with 15 bases lining up with TRBD2. The CDR3 is 16 residues long. V lost 3 bases to trimming and J lost 6 bases; unmatched junction nucleotides: 6. CDR1 is MDHEN, CDR2 SYDVKM, per germline. Here the CDR3 reads CASSFRTSGRAGEQYF. The CDR3 DNA follows: TGTGCCAGCAGTTTCCGGACTAGCGGGAGGGCAGGCGAGCAGTACTTC. Filled out from reference TRBV28 and TRBJ2-7, the complete variable domain reads DVKVTQSSRYLVKRTGEKVFLECVQDMDHENMFWYRQDPGLGLRLIYFSYDVKMKEKGDIPEGYSVSREKKERFSLILESASTNQTSMYLCASSFRTSGRAGEQYFGPGTRLTVT.